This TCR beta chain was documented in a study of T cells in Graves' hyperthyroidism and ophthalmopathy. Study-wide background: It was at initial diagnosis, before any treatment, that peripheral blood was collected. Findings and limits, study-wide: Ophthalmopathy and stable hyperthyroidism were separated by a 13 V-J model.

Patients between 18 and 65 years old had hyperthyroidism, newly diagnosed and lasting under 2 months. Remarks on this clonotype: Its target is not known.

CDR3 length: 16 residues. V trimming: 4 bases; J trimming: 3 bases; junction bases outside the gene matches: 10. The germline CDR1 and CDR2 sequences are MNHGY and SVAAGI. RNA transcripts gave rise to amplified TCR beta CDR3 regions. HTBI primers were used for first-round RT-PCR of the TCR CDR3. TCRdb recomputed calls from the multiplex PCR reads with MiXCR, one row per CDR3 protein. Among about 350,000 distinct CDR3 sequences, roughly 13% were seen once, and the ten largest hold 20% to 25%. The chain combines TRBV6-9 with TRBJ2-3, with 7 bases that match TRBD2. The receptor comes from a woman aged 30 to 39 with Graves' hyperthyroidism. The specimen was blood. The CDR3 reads CASSSRAGRFTDTQYF. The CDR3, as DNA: TGTGCCAGCAGTTCCCGAGCGGGAAGGTTTACAGATACGCAGTATTTT.